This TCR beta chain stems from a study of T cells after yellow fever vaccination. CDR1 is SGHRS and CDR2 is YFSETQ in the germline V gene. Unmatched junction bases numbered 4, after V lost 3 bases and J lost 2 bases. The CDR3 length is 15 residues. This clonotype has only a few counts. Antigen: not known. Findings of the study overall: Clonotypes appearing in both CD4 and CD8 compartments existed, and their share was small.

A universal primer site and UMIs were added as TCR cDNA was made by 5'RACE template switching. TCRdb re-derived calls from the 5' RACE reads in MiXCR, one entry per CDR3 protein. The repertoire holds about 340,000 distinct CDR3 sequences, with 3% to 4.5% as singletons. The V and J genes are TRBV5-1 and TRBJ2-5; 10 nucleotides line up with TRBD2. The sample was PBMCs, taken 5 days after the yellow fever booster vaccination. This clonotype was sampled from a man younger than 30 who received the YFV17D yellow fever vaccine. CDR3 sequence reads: CASSSLAGKQETQYF. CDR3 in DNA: TGCGCCAGCAGCTCACTAGCGGGGAAACAAGAGACCCAGTACTTC.